The 14 T cell receptor beta chains below all came from one sample that was sequenced in a study of shared clonotypes between healthy human individuals (TCRdb year 2020). Library preparation was by the immunoSEQ multiplex PCR assay. TCRdb re-hosts the immuneACCESS table, in-frame sequences only. Its copies lack some clones; in the studies checked, an unresolved V gene accounts for under half of them, and the cause for the rest is not known. In all, the sample holds 2 million or so clones, and approximately 95% of those were seen once. The ten biggest clones cover approximately 0.13% of the sample. Input material: naive CD4+ T cells sorted from blood. What the cell subset or site label conveys for this sample: CD45RA+ positively selected. These receptors all come from a man aged 18 to 29 in good health.

The CDR3 DNA reads TGTGCCAGTAATGGAGACAGGGGGCGCCTTGAGACCCAGTACTTC. It is translated as CASNGDRGRLETQYF. The gene calls are TRBV19 and TRBJ2-5, with TRBD1 identical over 10 bases. Germline values: CDR1 LNHDA, CDR2 SQIVND (reference sequence). This CDR3 is 15 amino acids long. The V and J ends lost 7 bases and 5 bases, in that order; junction bases with no gene match: 10.

V gene TRBV5-6 combines with J gene TRBJ2-7; possible D gene TRBD2, 7 bases. Trimming removed 3 bases at V and 2 bases at J, with 27 bases between. Germline V gene sequence: CDR1 SGHDT, CDR2 YYEEEE. There are 19 residues in the CDR3. The CDR3 region has the DNA TGTGCCAGCAGCTGGGGGCGCAGCCGAGCGGGAAACGGCGCCTACGAGCAGTACTTC. This encodes CASSWGRSRAGNGAYEQYF. The full variable domain, completed using reference TRBV5-6 and TRBJ2-7, is DAGVTQSPTHLIKTRGQQVTLRCSPKSGHDTVSWYQQALGQGPQFIFQYYEEEERQRGNFPDRFSGHQFPNYSSELNVNALLLGDSALYLCASSWGRSRAGNGAYEQYFGPGTRLTVT.

The chain recombines TRBV5-1 with TRBJ2-7, with TRBD1 identical over 8 bases. Germline CDR1 reads SGHRS; CDR2 reads YFSETQ. The V and J ends lost 3 bases and 0 bases, in that order; junction bases with no gene match: 5. The CDR3 has 15 amino acids. CDR3 loop: CASSWGTGYSYEQYF. The CDR3 DNA reads TGCGCCAGCAGCTGGGGGACAGGATACTCCTACGAGCAGTACTTC.

The CDR3 region is CASSSGQGHTGELFF. The CDR3 bases are TGTGCCAGCAGCTCGGGACAGGGGCATACCGGGGAGCTGTTTTTT. V is TRBV9 and J is TRBJ2-2; TRBD1 agrees at 10 bases. Germline CDR1 is SGDLS and CDR2 is YYNGEE. CDR3 length: 15 amino acids. With 4 bases clipped from V and 5 bases from J, the junction kept 5 bases outside the gene matches.

The V call is TRBV6-1, the J call TRBJ2-3, with 12 nucleotides matching TRBD2. The CDR3 has 16 amino acids. Germline CDR1 and CDR2: MNHNS and SASEGT. J was trimmed by 2 bases and V by 2 bases; bases with no gene match: 2. The CDR3 sequence: CASSETSGGPTDTQYF. In DNA form, the CDR3 reads TGTGCCAGCAGTGAAACTAGCGGGGGGCCCACAGATACGCAGTATTTT.

V and J are TRBV30 and TRBJ2-5; weak D call: TRBD2 (6 bases). Trimming pared 4 bases from V and 4 bases from J, leaving 25 bases between. CDR3 length: 17 amino acids. Germline CDR1 and CDR2: GTSNPN and SVGIG (reference sequence). In DNA, the CDR3 is TGTGCCTGGATAGGGTCTTCTCACGGGAGAGGCGGAGAGACCCAGTACTTC. It encodes CAWIGSSHGRGGETQYF. Combining the CDR3 with reference TRBV30 and TRBJ2-5 gives the whole variable domain SQTIHQWPATLVQPVGSPLSLECTVEGTSNPNLYWYRQAAGRGLQLLFYSVGIGQISSEVPQNLSASRPQDRQFILSSKKLLLSDSGFYLCAWIGSSHGRGGETQYFGPGTRLLVL.

This chain links TRBV9 with TRBJ2-3, with a tentative D call TRBD1 (6 bases). The germline V gene has CDR1 SGDLS and CDR2 YYNGEE. Deletions cut 0 bases from V and 0 bases from J, with 8 bases between. This CDR3 spans 15 amino acids. The CDR3 DNA follows: TGTGCCAGCAGCGTAGGGGGGCTTAGCACAGATACGCAGTATTTT. It translates to CASSVGGLSTDTQYF.

The V call is TRBV18, the J call TRBJ1-2; the D gene is possibly TRBD1 (5 bases). Trimming stripped 4 bases from V and 0 bases from J, with 9 bases between. This CDR3 spans 14 amino acids. Germline V gene data show CDR1 as KGHSH and CDR2 as LQKENI. The CDR3 DNA is TGTGCCAGCTCACACGGACAAGCTAACTATGGCTACACCTTC. It translates to CASSHGQANYGYTF.

The rearrangement links TRBV4-1 to TRBJ1-6; 10 bases map to TRBD1. There are 15 residues in the CDR3. Germline V gene sequence: CDR1 MGHRA, CDR2 YSYEKL. V lost 4 bases, J lost 7 bases, and 4 bases stayed unmatched. The CDR3 spells CASSLRTGGNSPLHF. CDR3 DNA sequence: TGCGCCAGCAGCCTGCGGACAGGGGGGAATTCACCCCTCCACTTT.

This chain links TRBV6-1 with TRBJ2-7, with D maybe TRBD1 (5 bases). V was cut by 6 bases and J by 3 bases, with 6 bases left in between. The CDR3 consists of 11 residues. Germline V gene sequence: CDR1 MNHNS, CDR2 SASEGT. CDR3 sequence: CASSRVYEQYF. The CDR3 region has the DNA TGTGCCAGCAGCAGGGTCTACGAGCAGTACTTC.

V is TRBV18 and J is TRBJ2-7; D is unclear. The CDR3 length is 14 residues. Trimming took 3 bases from V and 5 from J, leaving 14 bases between them. CDR1 is KGHSH, CDR2 LQKENI, per germline. CDR3 DNA: TGTGCCAGCTCACCGGGTTTAAGGTCTGACGAGCAGTACTTC. The encoded protein is CASSPGLRSDEQYF.

The V call is TRBV5-1, the J call TRBJ2-3, with D hard to call. V lost 2 bases and J 2 bases, leaving 12 bases between the germline ends. This CDR3 contains 15 residues. Germline CDR1 and CDR2: SGHRS and YFSETQ. DNA for the CDR3: TGCGCCAGCAGCTTCGGGCGGCAGGACACAGATACGCAGTATTTT. Protein sequence: CASSFGRQDTDTQYF.

Only one count was recorded for this clone. This rearrangement joins TRBV5-1 to TRBJ2-6; 7 bases are a match to TRBD1. V shed 3 bases and J 1 base; nucleotides not matched to a gene: 1. CDR3 length: 15 amino acids. CDR1 is SGHRS and CDR2 is YFSETQ in the germline V gene. Written as DNA, the CDR3 is TGCGCCAGCAGCTGGACAGGTTCTGGGGCCAACGTCCTGACTTTC. Protein: CASSWTGSGANVLTF.

The sample holds one count of this clone. The chain recombines TRBV15 with TRBJ2-7; 10 positions match TRBD2. This CDR3 region has 15 residues. V shed 0 bases and J 6 bases; nucleotides not matched to a gene: 5. Germline CDR1 reads LNHNV; CDR2 reads YYDKDF (reference sequence). For the CDR3, the DNA is TGTGCCACCAGCAGAGATGGACTAGCGGCGAGCGAGCAGTACTTC. Amino acids: CATSRDGLAASEQYF.